Listed below are T cell receptor beta chains from one sample, sequenced in a study of cytomegalovirus exposure and HLA in healthy donors. The method was immunoSEQ multiplex PCR; TCRdb's version includes in-frame clones alone and lacks a portion of them. The table has about 150,000 clones, about 73% seen once; the top ten hold 2.1%. Sample: PBMCs. These receptors originate from a woman in her sixties or seventies in good health and CMV-seropositive. Each CDR3 is given with its conserved first and last residue. D genes are given only for firm matches. A clone size is listed for some rows: how often the clone was seen (once, few, many), or a class if it is expanded.

j_call: TRBJ2-3
clone_size: NA
d_call: NA
v_call: TRBV5-5
cdr3_aa: CASGRPRGTDTQYF
cdr3_nt: TGTGCCAGCGGAAGGCCGAGGGGCACAGATACGCAGTATTTT

j_call: TRBJ1-2
clone_size: NA
d_call: TRBD1
v_call: TRBV6-5
cdr3_aa: CASSYGPGQGAGYTF
cdr3_nt: TGTGCCAGCAGTTACGGACCCGGACAGGGGGCTGGCTACACCTTC

j_call: TRBJ1-2
clone_size: NA
d_call: NA
v_call: TRBV4-1
cdr3_aa: CASSPPPGGLEGYTF
cdr3_nt: TGCGCCAGCAGCCCCCCTCCGGGGGGACTCGAGGGCTACACCTTC

j_call: TRBJ1-2
clone_size: NA
d_call: NA
v_call: TRBV5-1
cdr3_aa: CASSLSEGPYGYTF
cdr3_nt: TGCGCCAGCAGCTTGAGCGAAGGTCCCTATGGCTACACCTTC

j_call: TRBJ1-3
clone_size: few
d_call: NA
v_call: TRBV5-4
cdr3_aa: CASSQDGVSGNTIYF
cdr3_nt: TGTGCCAGCAGCCAGGACGGGGTCTCTGGAAACACCATATATTTT

j_call: TRBJ1-5
clone_size: NA
d_call: NA
v_call: TRBV12-5
cdr3_aa: CASGSPGTGSNQPQHF
cdr3_nt: TGTGCTAGTGGTTCTCCGGGGACTGGGAGCAATCAGCCCCAGCATTTT

j_call: TRBJ2-2
clone_size: few
d_call: TRBD1
v_call: TRBV7-9
cdr3_aa: CASSPGQTNTGELFF
cdr3_nt: TGTGCCAGCAGCCCGGGACAGACGAACACCGGGGAGCTGTTTTTT

j_call: TRBJ1-2
clone_size: NA
d_call: NA
v_call: TRBV10-3
cdr3_aa: CAIAATDYGYTF
cdr3_nt: TGTGCCATCGCGGCAACGGACTATGGCTACACCTTC

j_call: TRBJ2-1
clone_size: NA
d_call: NA
v_call: TRBV2
cdr3_aa: CASSLYPSSYNEQFF
cdr3_nt: TGTGCCAGCAGTTTGTACCCGAGCTCCTACAATGAGCAGTTCTTC

j_call: TRBJ2-1
clone_size: NA
d_call: NA
v_call: TRBV5-1
cdr3_aa: CASSLVGGEYNEQFF
cdr3_nt: TGCGCCAGCAGTCTTGTTGGGGGCGAGTACAATGAGCAGTTCTTC

j_call: TRBJ2-3
clone_size: NA
d_call: NA
v_call: TRBV28
cdr3_aa: CASSPSGLTDTQYF
cdr3_nt: TGTGCCAGCAGTCCGAGCGGGCTCACAGATACGCAGTATTTT

j_call: TRBJ1-5
clone_size: NA
d_call: NA
v_call: TRBV10-2
cdr3_aa: CASSESGVQPQHF
cdr3_nt: TGCGCCAGCAGTGAGTCAGGGGTTCAGCCCCAGCATTTT

j_call: TRBJ2-7
clone_size: once
d_call: NA
v_call: TRBV6-6
cdr3_aa: CASSYPGVHEQYF
cdr3_nt: TGTGCCAGCAGTTACCCAGGGGTCCACGAGCAGTACTTC